These 8 T cell receptor beta chains were sequenced from one sample in a study of beta chain features in type 1 diabetes. Findings and caveats of the study: In every one of the four CD4+ subsets, TCRB CDR3s were moderately but significantly shorter in Type 1 diabetes patients.

These receptors' targets are unknown. Expressed TCRB transcripts were sequenced because the isolated RNA had all been reverse transcribed beforehand. The data were produced by immunoSEQ multiplex PCR, yet TCRdb's version contains in-frame clones alone and is incomplete. The sample lists more than 300,000 clones, about 12% seen once, with 0.0095% to 0.013% in the top ten. Material: naive CD4+ T cells from blood. The receptor source for this set is a woman younger than 30 with type 1 diabetes.

This chain connects TRBV2 to TRBJ2-3, with D tentatively TRBD2 (5 bases). CDR3 length: 15 amino acids. The V end lost 8 bases, the J end lost 0 bases, and 15 bases lay between the germline ends. Germline V lookup: CDR1 SNHLY, CDR2 FYNNEI. This CDR3 is CASLEGLPSTDTQYF. The CDR3 bases are TGTGCCAGCCTAGAAGGACTGCCTAGCACAGATACGCAGTATTTT. Looking up the rest from reference TRBV2 and TRBJ2-3 gives the full variable domain: EPEVTQTPSHQVTQMGQEVILRCVPISNHLYFYWYRQILGQKVEFLVSFYNNEISEKSEIFDDQFSVERPDGSNFTLKIRSTKLEDSAMYFCASLEGLPSTDTQYFGPGTRLTVL.

This clone occurred a few times. The V and J genes are TRBV7-9 and TRBJ2-3, with no clear D. This CDR3 contains 16 residues. Trimming cost V 1 base and J 4 bases, with 15 bases left between them. Germline-derived CDR1 and CDR2 are SEHNR and FQNEAQ (reference sequence). Here the CDR3 reads CASSLGALNQADTQYF. CDR3 in DNA: TGTGCCAGCAGCTTAGGGGCACTTAATCAGGCAGATACGCAGTATTTT. The complete variable domain, with remaining parts taken from reference TRBV7-9 and TRBJ2-3, reads DTGVSQNPRHKITKRGQNVTFRCDPISEHNRLYWYRQTLGQGPEFLTYFQNEAQLEKSRLLSDRFSAERPKGSFSTLEIQRTEQGDSAMYLCASSLGALNQADTQYFGPGTRLTVL.

The chain combines TRBV18 with TRBJ1-1; no reliable D call. CDR1 is KGHSH and CDR2 is LQKENI in the germline V gene. V dropped 3 bases and J dropped 3 bases, with 8 bases sitting between them. This CDR3 has 13 amino acids. The CDR3 protein is CASSPGSDTEAFF. The CDR3, as DNA: TGTGCCAGCTCACCCGGGTCCGACACTGAAGCTTTCTTT.

Of note for this clone: This same CDR3 is encoded by further DNA sequences in the sample. This chain joins TRBV18 and TRBJ2-5, with 8 nucleotides matching TRBD1. Germline lookup yields CDR1 KGHSH and CDR2 LQKENI. CDR3 length: 13 residues. The V and J ends lost 9 bases and 2 bases, in that order; junction bases with no gene match: 5. Here the CDR3 reads CASSRDRQETQYF. CDR3 in DNA: TGTGCCAGTTCCAGGGACAGGCAAGAGACCCAGTACTTC.

The gene calls are TRBV27 and TRBJ2-5; TRBD1 matches at 7 bases. Germline values: CDR1 MNHEY, CDR2 SMNVEV (reference sequence). The CDR3 has 13 residues. V trimming: 8 bases; J trimming: 4 bases; junction bases outside the gene matches: 7. The DNA of the CDR3 is TGTGCCAGCTCTAGACAGGGTACAGAGACCCAGTACTTC. Its protein product is CASSRQGTETQYF.

The V gene is TRBV10-3, the J gene TRBJ2-7; 7 positions agree with TRBD1. Germline CDR1 is ENHRY and CDR2 is SYGVKD. The CDR3 is made up of 15 amino acids. V shed 3 bases, J shed 1 base, and the junction held 6 bases outside the gene matches. CDR3 residues: CAISDARQGSYEQYF. CDR3 nucleotides: TGTGCCATCAGTGATGCCCGACAGGGTTCCTACGAGCAGTACTTC.

In this sample, this clone turned up a few times. The chain employs TRBV9 and TRBJ2-7; no clear D gene. V was shortened by 4 bases and J by 0 bases, with 11 bases between the two germline ends. Germline CDR1 and CDR2: SGDLS and YYNGEE. This CDR3 spans 14 amino acids. Written as DNA, the CDR3 is TGTGCCAGCAGCCCTGCCCCCAGCTCCTACGAGCAGTACTTC. Protein: CASSPAPSSYEQYF. Complete variable domain (other parts from reference TRBV9 and TRBJ2-7): DSGVTQTPKHLITATGQRVTLRCSPRSGDLSVYWYQQSLDQGLQFLIQYYNGEERAKGNILERFSAQQFPDLHSELNLSSLELGDSALYFCASSPAPSSYEQYFGPGTRLTVT.

The sample holds a few counts of this clone. The J gene is TRBJ2-7, the V gene TRBV7-9; possibly TRBD1 for D (6 bases). This CDR3 is built from 15 residues. Germline V gene data show CDR1 as SEHNR and CDR2 as FQNEAQ (reference sequence). V was cut by 6 bases and J by 5 bases, with 20 bases left in between. The CDR3 DNA reads TGTGCCAGCAGGCGAGGGTCAGGGGACGTCCACGAGCAGTACTTC. It is translated as CASRRGSGDVHEQYF.